Listed below are T cell receptor beta chains from one sample, sequenced in a study of blood T cell repertoires in COVID-19. Method: immunoSEQ multiplex PCR; TCRdb's copy keeps in-frame clones and lacks some. The sample includes tens of thousands of clones, over 75% of them seen just once. Sequences were obtained from peripheral blood. These receptors were obtained from a woman between 65 and 79 years old with COVID-19, enrolled during active disease. CDR3s include the opening cysteine and the closing phenylalanine or tryptophan. Each record gives: D gene, clone size, V gene, J gene, CDR3 protein, CDR3 DNA. A D gene is named only where the DNA matches it firmly. Size tells how often a clone was seen (once, few, many) or the class of an expanded clone, and some rows leave it out.

TRBD2	-	TRBV6-2/TRBV6-3	TRBJ2-3	CASSYLVAGDPDTQYF	TGTGCCAGCAGTTACCTGGTAGCGGGAGATCCAGATACGCAGTATTTT
-	few	TRBV29-1	TRBJ1-1	CSEERGQSVAFF	TGCAGCGAAGAGCGGGGGCAGAGCGTGGCTTTCTTT
-	-	TRBV6-5	TRBJ2-1	CASRRIPNEQFF	TGTGCCAGCAGGAGGATTCCGAATGAGCAGTTCTTC
TRBD1	-	TRBV7-3	TRBJ1-1	CASSAQGTAKDHTEAFF	TGTGCCAGCAGCGCTCAAGGGACAGCCAAAGACCACACTGAAGCTTTCTTT
-	-	TRBV4-3	TRBJ1-2	CASSHGSDIPTYGYTF	TGCGCCAGCAGCCATGGGTCCGACATACCGACCTATGGCTACACCTTC
-	-	TRBV18	TRBJ2-3	CASSRTGTDTQYF	TGTGCCAGCTCCCGGACAGGCACAGATACGCAGTATTTT
TRBD1	-	TRBV7-2	TRBJ1-2	CASSYRTGGYGYTF	TGTGCCAGCAGCTATAGGACAGGGGGCTATGGCTACACCTTC
TRBD1	-	TRBV9	TRBJ2-5	CASSATGQRQETQYF	TGTGCCAGCAGCGCAACGGGACAGCGCCAGGAGACCCAGTACTTC
TRBD1	-	TRBV19	TRBJ1-5	CASTRTGGEGQPQHF	TGTGCCAGTACCCGGACAGGGGGCGAGGGTCAGCCCCAGCATTTT
-	-	TRBV2	TRBJ1-1	CASSVTGQTSEAFF	TGTGCCAGCAGTGTAACCGGACAGACCTCTGAAGCTTTCTTT
-	-	TRBV27	TRBJ2-1	CASSFAQGSYNEQFF	TGTGCCAGCAGTTTTGCACAGGGCTCCTACAATGAGCAGTTCTTC
-	-	TRBV29-1	TRBJ2-5	CSVAVSLNSGETQYF	TGCAGCGTTGCTGTTAGCCTAAACTCGGGGGAGACCCAGTACTTC
TRBD1	-	TRBV29-1	TRBJ2-2	CSVGTENTGELFF	TGCAGCGTGGGGACAGAAAACACCGGGGAGCTGTTTTTT
-	-	TRBV5-6	TRBJ2-1	CASSLAYEQFF	TGTGCCAGCAGCTTGGCCTATGAGCAGTTCTTC